The T cell receptor beta chain under discussion was sequenced for a study of blood T cell repertoires in COVID-19. Across the study: From T cells, B-cell-depleted T cells, or PBMCs came the material, which was cDNA or gDNA.

This clone came up a few times. Authors' analysis steps: Estimation of nucleated cell counts relied on the amplification of reference gene primers. Clones were sequenced by immunoSEQ multiplex PCR, and TCRdb holds only the in-frame ones, with some missing. V, J and clone size reflect that table, while D and trimming were determined from the DNA. The sample includes about 170,000 clones, 65% to 85% seen only once; the top ten take approximately 2.6%. V gave up 11 bases and J gave up 8 bases; unmatched junction bases: 4. This CDR3 comprises 11 residues. Germline loops: CDR1 MGHDK, CDR2 SYGVNS. Sequencing was carried out using peripheral blood. The clonotype originates from a human donor with acute or convalescent COVID-19. The donor label of this sample is uncertain. V gene TRBV25-1 combines with J gene TRBJ1-2; 11 bases map to TRBD1. CDR3 coding DNA: TGTGCCGGACAGGGGGCGGGCGGCTACACCTTC. It codes for CAGQGAGGYTF.